This TCR beta chain was identified in a study of shared clonotypes between healthy human individuals. Study-level information: Donors had three CD4 naive, three CD4 memory, two CD8 naive and one CD8 memory plate apiece.

Per sorted-subset replicate PCR, input was 150 to 250 ng DNA, representing about 30,000 T cell genomes. This table comes from immunoSEQ multiplex PCR, and its TCRdb copy is limited to in-frame clones, with some not included. The sample includes roughly 2 million clones, 85% to 95% seen only once; the top ten take 0.1% to 0.15%. Nashville, Tennessee was home to all donors, who were Caucasian adults. Negatively enriched CD4+ T cells were divided by CD45RA into naive and memory. The specimen was naive CD4+ T cells sorted from blood. Stated subset: CD45RA+ positively selected. The TCR was taken from a man aged 18 to 35 in good health.

Here the CDR3 reads CASSSRTSRDGGELFF. CDR3 nucleotide sequence: TGTGCCAGCAGCAGTAGGACTAGCAGGGACGGCGGGGAGCTGTTTTTT. The V and J genes are TRBV7-2 and TRBJ2-2; 8 bases are shared with TRBD2. There are 16 residues in the CDR3. The germline gives CDR1 SGHTA, CDR2 FQGNSA. V trimming: 5 bases; J trimming: 7 bases; junction bases outside the gene matches: 12.